This TCR beta chain is from a study of T-cell memory formation after mild COVID-19. Study overall: For the most part, TCR clusters were specific to one donor.

This clonotype has just a few counts. Each CDR3 protein gets one entry after TCRdb re-called the 5' RACE reads with MiXCR. Among approximately 300,000 distinct CDR3 sequences listed, approximately 16% were seen once. CDR3 length equals 14 residues. Germline V gene lookup returns CDR1 SGHTA and CDR2 FQGNSA. Trimming took 7 bases from V and 7 from J, leaving 16 bases between them. V gene TRBV7-2 combines with J gene TRBJ1-4; D is ambiguous. This clonotype originated in a man between 18 and 29 years old who had mild COVID-19 (a few samples of this study predate the infection). Cell type and time point are not known. Specimen: PBMCs or a T cell subset sorted from them (not recorded which). The CDR3 DNA reads TGTGCCAGCACGCCCCATTATGACGGTGAAAAACTGTTTTTT. Translation: CASTPHYDGEKLFF.